One and the same sample provided the 15 T cell receptor beta chains below, sequenced in a study of identical twins. Each CDR3 protein gets one entry after TCRdb re-called the 5' RACE reads with MiXCR. Here the sample spans 1,800,000 or so distinct CDR3 sequences, roughly a third being singletons. The sequenced sample consisted of cord blood. The receptors were gathered from a newborn girl in good health.

A few counts support this clonotype. The V and J genes are TRBV27 and TRBJ2-3, with a tentative D call TRBD1 (5 bases). This CDR3 has 17 amino acids. Germline loops: CDR1 MNHEY, CDR2 SMNVEV (reference sequence). V lost 3 bases and J 1 base, leaving 17 bases between the germline ends. The CDR3 is CASSFRQGLKGTDTQYF. In nucleotides, the CDR3 is TGTGCCAGCAGTTTTCGGCAGGGTTTGAAGGGCACAGATACGCAGTATTTT.

The chain has TRBV7-2 and TRBJ2-4; TRBD2 agrees at 10 bases. From germline, CDR1 is SGHTA and CDR2 FQGNSA. Trimming cost V 5 bases and J 5 bases; bases outside gene matches: 12. The CDR3 extends over 17 amino acids. Here the CDR3 DNA reads TGTGCCAGCAGCGAGATACGAGCTAGCGGGAGAGAAAACATTCAGTACTTC. Residues: CASSEIRASGRENIQYF.

This chain connects TRBV20-1 to TRBJ2-1; possibly TRBD1 or TRBD2 for D (5 bases each). The CDR3 totals 15 residues. The V end lost 6 bases, the J end lost 4 bases, and 19 bases lay between the germline ends. The germline CDR1 and CDR2 sequences are DFQATT and SNEGSKA (reference sequence). The CDR3 coding sequence is TGCAGTGCCGACCAACCGGGACCACCTTACAATGAGCAGTTCTTC. Its translation: CSADQPGPPYNEQFF.

This clonotype was recorded many times. The rearrangement uses TRBV5-1 and TRBJ2-1; TRBD2 matches at 11 bases. V shed 1 base and J 4 bases; nucleotides not matched to a gene: 10. This CDR3 is 18 amino acids long. Per germline, CDR1 SGHRS and CDR2 YFSETQ. The DNA for the CDR3 is TGCGCCAGCAGCTTGTTTGCTAGCGGGGGGCTAAATTACAATGAGCAGTTCTTC. Translating gives CASSLFASGGLNYNEQFF.

This clonotype turned up a few times. J is TRBJ2-1 and V is TRBV5-1, with unresolved D. The ends were cut back, 0 bases at V and 2 bases at J, with 9 bases in the middle. Germline V gene data show CDR1 as SGHRS and CDR2 as YFSETQ. This CDR3 is 15 amino acids long. The CDR3 DNA reads TGCGCCAGCAGCTTGGACGGAGTCCCCTACAATGAGCAGTTCTTC. It is translated as CASSLDGVPYNEQFF. Based on the CDR3 plus reference TRBV5-1 and TRBJ2-1, the full variable domain is KAGVTQTPRYLIKTRGQQVTLSCSPISGHRSVSWYQQTPGQGLQFLFEYFSETQRNKGNFPGRFSGRQFSNSRSEMNVSTLELGDSALYLCASSLDGVPYNEQFFGPGTRLTVL.

As to this clonotype: The junction departs from germline at one end; a sequencing error may be responsible. The chain employs TRBV5-1 and TRBJ1-5, with 8 positions matching TRBD1. The germline V gene encodes CDR1 SGHRS and CDR2 YFSETQ. This CDR3 has 14 residues. Here the CDR3 reads CASSFGQGEQPRHF. The DNA for the CDR3 is TGCGCCAGCAGCTTCGGACAGGGCGAACAGCCCCGGCATTTT.

This chain connects TRBV11-2 to TRBJ1-2, with D perhaps matching TRBD1 (5 bases). V dropped 2 bases and J dropped 0 bases, with 13 bases sitting between them. CDR1 is SGHAT, CDR2 FQNNGV, per germline. The CDR3 totals 16 residues. CDR3 loop: CASSLTGTAANYGYTF. Written as DNA, the CDR3 is TGTGCCAGCAGCTTAACCGGGACGGCAGCTAACTATGGCTACACCTTC.

The rearrangement links TRBV27 to TRBJ2-7; 8 nucleotides line up with TRBD2. Germline V lookup: CDR1 MNHEY, CDR2 SMNVEV (reference sequence). J was trimmed by 6 bases and V by 2 bases; bases with no gene match: 6. There are 14 residues in the CDR3. The CDR3: CASSLPLAVFEQYF. For the CDR3, the DNA is TGTGCCAGCAGTTTACCACTAGCGGTCTTCGAGCAGTACTTC.

The J gene is TRBJ2-7, the V gene TRBV3-1; D might be TRBD1 (5 bases). The CDR3 covers 14 residues. CDR1 and CDR2 (germline): LGHDT, YNNKEL (reference sequence). The V and J ends lost 3 bases and 7 bases respectively, with 16 bases between them. CDR3 DNA sequence: TGTGCCAGCAGCCATCTCCAGGGAAGCAATGAGCAGTACTTC. This sequence encodes CASSHLQGSNEQYF.

The genes are TRBV5-4 and TRBJ1-6; 10 bases fit TRBD1. V lost 0 bases to trimming and J lost 10 bases; unmatched junction nucleotides: 4. Germline CDR1 and CDR2: SGHNT and YYREEE (reference sequence). The CDR3 has 15 residues. The CDR3 sequence is CASSLVGTGDSPLHF. CDR3 DNA sequence: TGTGCCAGCAGCTTGGTGGGGACAGGGGACTCACCCCTCCACTTT.

This chain joins TRBV5-1 and TRBJ2-3, with 10 bases identical to TRBD2. Germline CDR1 SGHRS, CDR2 YFSETQ. This CDR3 is built from 17 residues. Unmatched junction bases numbered 10, after V lost 2 bases and J lost 4 bases. The chain's CDR3 is CASSFTVLAGFADTQYF. CDR3 in DNA: TGCGCCAGCAGCTTCACTGTACTAGCGGGGTTTGCAGATACGCAGTATTTT.

This clonotype has a handful of counts. This chain uses TRBV20-1 with TRBJ2-1; D might be TRBD2 (7 bases). CDR1 is DFQATT, CDR2 SNEGSKA, per germline (reference sequence). The V and J ends lost 6 bases and 7 bases respectively, with 19 bases between them. This CDR3 is built from 14 residues. Here the CDR3 reads CSALLGGGGNEQFF. DNA of the CDR3: TGCAGTGCCCTATTAGGGGGGGGAGGAAATGAGCAGTTCTTC.

The chain links TRBV3-1 to TRBJ2-5, with a possible D match to TRBD2 (6 bases). CDR3 length: 15 residues. V gave up 3 bases and J gave up 5 bases, with 16 bases separating them. Germline CDR1 and CDR2: LGHDT and YNNKEL (reference sequence). Here the CDR3 reads CASSHLRLGRETQYF. The CDR3 DNA reads TGTGCCAGCAGCCATCTTCGACTAGGAAGGGAGACCCAGTACTTC.

This clonotype was seen a handful of times. DNA of the CDR3: TGTGCCACCACGGACAGTAACACCGGGGAGCTGTTTTTT. Its protein product is CATTDSNTGELFF. The V call is TRBV24-1, the J call TRBJ2-2, with a tentative D call TRBD1 (6 bases). Germline assignment: CDR1 KGHDR and CDR2 SFDVKD. The CDR3 is 13 residues long. The ends were cut back, 8 bases at V and 2 bases at J, with 8 bases in the middle.

This clonotype has only a few counts. CDR3 in amino acids: CASSLVQGVTEAFF. The CDR3 DNA reads TGTGCCAGCAGTTTAGTGCAGGGCGTTACTGAAGCTTTCTTT. The gene calls are TRBV12-3 or TRBV12-4 and TRBJ1-1, with a possible D match to TRBD1 (5 bases). Trimming left V 1 base short and J 5 bases short, with 11 bases between. The CDR3 length is 14 residues.